The 3 T cell receptor beta chains presented below share a single source sample, sequenced in a study of T cell changes during pregnancy in multiple sclerosis. Assay used: immunoSEQ multiplex PCR; TCRdb lists only in-frame clones, some missing. The profile shows about 48,000 clones, about 94% of them singletons. Specimen: CD4+ T cells from peripheral blood mononuclear cells, collected in the first trimester of pregnancy. The receptors stem from a female donor with multiple sclerosis, enrolled in a pregnancy study.

The chain combines TRBV9 with TRBJ2-3; a possible D gene is TRBD2 (6 bases). Germline V gives CDR1 SGDLS, CDR2 YYNGEE. The V and J ends lost 4 bases and 2 bases respectively, with 14 bases between them. The CDR3 runs 15 residues. CDR3 loop: CASSFSGYYTDTQYF. In DNA form, the CDR3 reads TGTGCCAGCAGCTTTAGCGGCTACTACACAGATACGCAGTATTTT. The whole variable domain, filled in from reference TRBV9 and TRBJ2-3, reads DSGVTQTPKHLITATGQRVTLRCSPRSGDLSVYWYQQSLDQGLQFLIQYYNGEERAKGNILERFSAQQFPDLHSELNLSSLELGDSALYFCASSFSGYYTDTQYFGPGTRLTVL.

V is TRBV6-6 and J is TRBJ1-4, with D unclear. Trimming removed 6 bases at V and 8 bases at J, with 13 bases between. The CDR3 has 13 amino acids. Germline CDR1 and CDR2: MNHNY and SVGAGI (reference sequence). The CDR3 protein is CASRNSFLEKLFF. CDR3 DNA sequence: TGTGCCAGCAGGAACTCCTTTCTGGAAAAACTGTTTTTT.

The chain carries TRBV7-2 and TRBJ2-7; 8 bases fit TRBD2. This CDR3 contains 16 residues. Germline trimming cut 5 bases from V and 2 bases from J; bases unmatched to any gene: 11. Looked up from germline, CDR1 is SGHTA and CDR2 is FQGNSA. The CDR3 sequence: CASSRAFGGAAYEQYF. The CDR3 DNA is TGTGCCAGCAGCCGCGCGTTCGGGGGGGCCGCCTACGAGCAGTACTTC. Supplemented by reference TRBV7-2 and TRBJ2-7, the full variable domain reads GAGVSQSPSNKVTEKGKDVELRCDPISGHTALYWYRQSLGQGLEFLIYFQGNSAPDKSGLPSDRFSAERTGGSVSTLTIQRTQQEDSAVYLCASSRAFGGAAYEQYFGPGTRLTVT.